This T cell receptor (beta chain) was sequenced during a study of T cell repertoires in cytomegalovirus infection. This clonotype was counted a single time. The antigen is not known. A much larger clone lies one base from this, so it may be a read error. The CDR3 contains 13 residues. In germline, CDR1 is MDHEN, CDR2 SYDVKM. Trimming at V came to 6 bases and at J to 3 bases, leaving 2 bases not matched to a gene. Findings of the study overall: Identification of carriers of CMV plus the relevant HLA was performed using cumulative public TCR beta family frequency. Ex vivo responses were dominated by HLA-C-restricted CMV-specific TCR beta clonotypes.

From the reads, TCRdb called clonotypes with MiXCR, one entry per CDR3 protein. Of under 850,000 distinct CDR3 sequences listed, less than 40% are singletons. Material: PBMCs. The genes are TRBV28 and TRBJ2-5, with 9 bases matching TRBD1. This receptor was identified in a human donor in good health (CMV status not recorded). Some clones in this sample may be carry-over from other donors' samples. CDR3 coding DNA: TGTGCCAGCAGACGGACAGGGGAAGAGACCCAGTACTTC. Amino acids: CASRRTGEETQYF.